The clone carrying this T cell receptor beta chain was picked up a small number of times. The antigen is undetermined. Combining a sample-barcoded 5' primer with a J-beta primer mix, a second PCR ran for roughly 6 to 12 cycles. MiXCR was run by TCRdb on the 5' RACE reads, yielding one entry per CDR3 protein. The table records more than 750,000 distinct CDR3 sequences, 25% to 30% of them present only once. The data originate from a study of blood T cells in healthy people across ages. Germline loops: CDR1 SGHDT, CDR2 YYEEEE. V gave up 1 base and J gave up 4 bases; unmatched junction bases: 8. The CDR3 extends over 16 amino acids. Overall study results and limits: Significant beta diversity loss was already apparent by age about 39, declining roughly linearly.

This sample was also put to use in a study of T cells of mothers and their children.

The sequence derives from a middle-aged woman in good health. This sequence joins TRBV5-6 and TRBJ1-2, with 9 bases matching TRBD1. Sequencing used blood. The CDR3 is CASSLTSGTGTYGYTF. The CDR3 coding sequence is TGTGCCAGCAGCTTGACCTCCGGGACAGGGACCTATGGCTACACCTTC.